This T cell receptor (beta chain) was profiled in a study of blood T cell repertoires in COVID-19. This clone was found once. V was trimmed by 1 base and J by 4 bases, leaving 8 bases between them. CDR3 length equals 13 residues. Germline lookup yields CDR1 SGDLS and CDR2 YYNGEE. The protocol was immunoSEQ multiplex PCR, while the TCRdb copy is restricted to in-frame clones and leaves out a portion. The sample shows approximately 140,000 clones, 88% of them seen only once. The TCR was taken from a human donor with COVID-19, enrolled during active disease. The donor label of this sample is uncertain. J is TRBJ1-1 and V is TRBV9; tentative D call: TRBD1 (5 bases). Input material: peripheral blood. The CDR3 DNA reads TGTGCCAGCAGCGTACGGACAAGCACTGAAGCTTTCTTT. Translated: CASSVRTSTEAFF.